This passage covers 3 T cell receptor beta chains from one sample sequenced in a study of blood T cell repertoires in COVID-19 (TCRdb year 2020). Libraries came from the immunoSEQ multiplex PCR assay. This is the immuneACCESS table as TCRdb keeps it, with only in-frame sequences that have V and J called. A part of the clones is gone; compared with another copy, unresolved V genes explain less than half, and the rest is unexplained. The sample table records about 200,000 clones; 75% to 90% of these occur just once. The top ten clones comprise around 25% of the sample. Sequenced: peripheral blood. The source of these receptors is a man between 40 and 49 years old with acute or convalescent COVID-19.

The V and J genes are TRBV18 and TRBJ2-1, with D possibly TRBD2 on 6 matching bases. The V gene's germline CDR1 is KGHSH and CDR2 LQKENI. Trimming removed 4 bases from V and 8 bases from J, with 9 bases in between. The CDR3 covers 12 residues. CDR3 in amino acids: CASSRLVDEQFF. The CDR3 DNA is TGTGCCAGCTCACGACTAGTTGATGAGCAGTTCTTC.

The chain has TRBV24-1 and TRBJ1-5; tentatively, D is TRBD1 (6 bases). Germline lookup yields CDR1 KGHDR and CDR2 SFDVKD. Trimming pared 5 bases from V and 3 bases from J, leaving 13 bases between. CDR3 length equals 15 residues. The CDR3 DNA reads TGTGCCACCAGTGGGGATCGGGACAACAATCAGCCCCAGCATTTT. As protein: CATSGDRDNNQPQHF.

This sequence joins TRBV6-5 and TRBJ2-7; the match to TRBD2 covers 12 bases. Germline lookup yields CDR1 MNHEY and CDR2 SVGAGI. V was pared by 6 bases and J by 5 bases, with 8 bases of the junction left unmatched. This CDR3 comprises 15 residues. CDR3 region: CASRPTSGSPHEQYF. The CDR3 coding sequence is TGTGCCAGCAGACCGACTAGCGGGAGTCCCCACGAGCAGTACTTC.